This record looks at one T cell receptor beta chain sequence and its context. This clonotype was seen a few times. Which antigen it targets is not known. Per-base qualities were not stored, and no clone one base away is much larger. This sample's time point label indicates: pre-sensitization, week 0. The treatment or condition label of this sample denotes: therapeutic diphenylcyclopropenone sensitization with weekly scalp DPC. Total RNA was extracted from unfractionated whole blood that had been collected in Tempus Blood RNA tubes. At each patch-test visit, blood was drawn before the patch test was applied. Patients were considered eligible if aged 18 to 70, diagnosed with alopecia and deemed suitable for DPC therapy, and patients were excluded if pregnant. This entry is derived from a study of human T cells and chemical hapten exposure (dated by TCRdb to about 2021). General notes on the study: For sensitization, 2% DPC in acetone was applied to a roughly 2 cm by roughly 2 cm area of upper inner arm skin. Throughout the approximately 26-week study period, patients were also given weekly therapeutic DPC doses on the scalp. Patch testing was done on the upper back using Finn chambers containing 0.01% DPC, and results were scored after 6 days according to International Contact Dermatitis Research Group standards. Most of the patients in the cohort were female, and the cohort covered alopecia areata with under or over 50% scalp involvement, alopecia totalis and alopecia universalis. Libraries were pooled for sequencing, and variation in per-sample TCR yields was attributed mainly to small differences in library volumes within the pool. In alopecia patients, the study followed how the peripheral blood TCR repertoire changed in vivo over primary and secondary sensitization to diphenylcyclopropenone (DPC), a hapten. Blood samples were taken from patients before sensitization (week 0) and then at 2, 6 and about 24 weeks after DPC sensitization. For TCR sequencing, blood came from 25 to 35 alopecia patients at anywhere from one to four time points (pre-sensitization, 2, 6 and 24 weeks). From each blood RNA sample, both TCR alpha and TCR beta chains were sequenced. Study-wide findings and limitations: Repeated subsampling changed both the strength of the expansion versus patch-test correlation and the threshold at which the correlation became significant. DPC sensitization did not change how many TCRs were above 1 in 1000 frequency, and no evidence was found of alterations in global repertoire structure. Significantly more large CDR3 similarity clusters were formed by expanded TCRs than by pre-sensitization or healthy control sets, consistent with antigen-driven responses. A positive correlation was found between the number of PT1 expanded TCRs and patch test score, with significance reached at thresholds 8, 16 and 32 but not 4. All patients had alopecia, a presumed autoimmune disease, so their immune response might differ from that of healthy individuals.

The library was produced with RACE. The reads were generated on a NextSeq 500. During library preparation, unique molecular identifiers were attached to individual cDNA molecules so that TCRs could be counted in a quantitative, reproducible way. The authors' analysis ran thus. Samples had a median of approximately 96,000 TCRs, with a range from about 20,000 to 690,600. The Decombinator software suite was used to annotate the V, J and CDR3 of the TCR reads. For PS versus PT1 abundance plots, all samples were subsampled to the same number of TCRs (28,000). Expanded TCRs were defined as absent before sensitization and observed at least eight times at the 2-week time point. TCRdb took the public reads, trimmed them with fastp at Q25, ran MiXCR for clone calling and kept in-frame beta chains. Every distinct CDR3 protein forms one entry, paired with its most common genes and DNA. The V and J calls were determined by TCRdb, not by the authors. The sample contains roughly 36,000 distinct CDR3 sequences, over 9% of them found a single time. The ten most abundant clones make up roughly a quarter of the sample.

This specimen consisted of whole blood, obtained in connection with sensitization to the hapten diphenylcyclopropenone (DPC). The receptor's source is a man aged 45 to 65 with alopecia areata. Some clones in this sample may be carry-over from other donors' samples.

CDR3 sequence: CASSQGTDYGYTF. Read as DNA, the sequence is TGTGCCAGCAGCCAAGGGACCGACTATGGCTACACCTTC. The chain employs TRBV14 and TRBJ1-2; the D gene is unclear. The germline V gene sets CDR1 to SGHDN and CDR2 to FVKESK. There are 13 amino acids in the CDR3, from cysteine to phenylalanine inclusive. Left in the record is the CDR3 DNA by itself, 39 bases read in frame from the first base. Trimming at the junction amounts to 1 base on V and 3 bases on J, and the germline ends lie 6 bases apart.